The sequence of this T cell receptor (beta chain) was determined in a study of T cell changes during pregnancy in multiple sclerosis. TCRdb's copy holds only in-frame clones and misses some; the assay was immunoSEQ multiplex PCR. The sample has roughly 50,000 clones, around 89% seen once. Trimming took off 3 bases at V and 1 base at J, with 10 bases between the two ends. CDR1 and CDR2 (germline): SGHKS, YYEKEE (reference sequence). The CDR3 sequence is 14 residues long. The gene calls are TRBV5-5 and TRBJ2-5; D is possibly TRBD2 (6 bases). The clonotype originates from a female donor with multiple sclerosis, enrolled in a pregnancy study. This sample comprised CD8+ T cells from peripheral blood mononuclear cells, obtained in the second trimester of pregnancy. The CDR3 DNA is TGTGCCAGCAGCTGGGGAGGTCCCCAAGAGACCCAGTACTTC. It translates to CASSWGGPQETQYF.